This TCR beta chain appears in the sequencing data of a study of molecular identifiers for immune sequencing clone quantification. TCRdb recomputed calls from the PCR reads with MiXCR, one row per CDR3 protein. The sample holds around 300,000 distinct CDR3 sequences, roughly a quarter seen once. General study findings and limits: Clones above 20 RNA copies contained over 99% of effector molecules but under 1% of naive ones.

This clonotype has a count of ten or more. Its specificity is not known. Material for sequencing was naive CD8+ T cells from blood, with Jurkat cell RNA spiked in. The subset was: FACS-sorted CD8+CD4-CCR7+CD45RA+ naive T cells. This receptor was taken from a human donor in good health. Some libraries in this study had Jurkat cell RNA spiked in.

This CDR3 is CASSEAGQPQHF. As DNA, the CDR3 is TGTGCCAGCAGCGAGGCGGGGCAGCCCCAGCATTTT. This chain links TRBV12-3 or TRBV12-4 with TRBJ1-5, with D unclear. Trimming removed 6 bases at V and 7 bases at J, with 10 bases between. The CDR3 is 12 residues long.